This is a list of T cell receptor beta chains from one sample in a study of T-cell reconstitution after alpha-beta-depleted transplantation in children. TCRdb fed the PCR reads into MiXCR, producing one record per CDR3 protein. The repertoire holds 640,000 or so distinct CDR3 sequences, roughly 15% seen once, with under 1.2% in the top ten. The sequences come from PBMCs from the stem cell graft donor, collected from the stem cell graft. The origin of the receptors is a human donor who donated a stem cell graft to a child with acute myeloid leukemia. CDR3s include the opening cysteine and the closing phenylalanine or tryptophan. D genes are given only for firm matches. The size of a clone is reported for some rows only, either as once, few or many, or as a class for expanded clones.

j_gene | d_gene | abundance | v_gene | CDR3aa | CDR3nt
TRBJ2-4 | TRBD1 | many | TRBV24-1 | CATSEGQGSIQYF | TGTGCCACCAGTGAGGGACAGGGAAGCATTCAGTACTTC
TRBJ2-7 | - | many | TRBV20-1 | CSAGDRQISYEQYF | TGCAGTGCTGGCGACAGACAAATATCCTACGAGCAGTACTTC
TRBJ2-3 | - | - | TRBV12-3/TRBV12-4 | CASSLAARTQYF | TGTGCCAGCAGTTTGGCTGCTCGTACGCAGTATTTT
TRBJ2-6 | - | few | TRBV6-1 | CASTLNPYSGANVLTF | TGTGCCAGCACCCTAAATCCGTACTCTGGGGCCAACGTCCTGACTTTC
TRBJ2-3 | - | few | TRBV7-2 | CASSQGPYTDTQYF | TGTGCCAGCAGCCAGGGACCTTACACAGATACGCAGTATTTT
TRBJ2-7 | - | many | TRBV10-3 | CAISNSYEQYF | TGTGCCATCAGTAACTCCTACGAGCAGTACTTC
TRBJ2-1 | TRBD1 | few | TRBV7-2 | CASSSGGRSYNEQFF | TGTGCCAGCAGCTCAGGGGGTCGATCCTACAATGAGCAGTTCTTC
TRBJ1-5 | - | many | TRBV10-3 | CAISEAVDSNQPQHF | TGTGCCATCAGTGAGGCAGTTGATTCTAATCAGCCCCAGCATTTT
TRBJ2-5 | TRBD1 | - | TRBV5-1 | CASSFVGTADQETQYF | TGCGCCAGCAGTTTCGTGGGGACAGCGGATCAAGAGACCCAGTACTTC
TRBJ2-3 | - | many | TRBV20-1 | CSARDLRGSTDTQYF | TGCAGTGCTAGAGATCTCCGCGGTTCCACAGATACGCAGTATTTT
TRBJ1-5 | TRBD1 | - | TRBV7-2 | CASSSSRTGGRYQPQHF | TGTGCCAGCAGCTCAAGCCGGACAGGGGGGAGATATCAGCCCCAGCATTTT
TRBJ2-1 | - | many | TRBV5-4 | CASSPEQAAYNEQFF | TGTGCCAGCAGCCCGGAACAGGCGGCCTACAATGAGCAGTTCTTC
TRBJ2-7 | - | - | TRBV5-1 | CASSPSPARGQTYEQYF | TGCGCCAGCAGTCCAAGTCCGGCGCGGGGCCAAACCTACGAGCAGTACTTC
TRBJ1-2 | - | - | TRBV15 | CATSSSETEPNYGYTF | TGTGCCACCAGCTCCTCCGAGACAGAACCTAACTATGGCTACACCTTC
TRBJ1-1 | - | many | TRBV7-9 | CASSLVAAVNTEAFF | TGTGCCAGCAGCTTAGTCGCGGCGGTGAACACTGAAGCTTTCTTT
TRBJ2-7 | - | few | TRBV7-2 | CASSLYVEAYEQYF | TGTGCCAGCAGCTTATACGTGGAGGCCTACGAGCAGTACTTC
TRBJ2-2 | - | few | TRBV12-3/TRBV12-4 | CASTPWGNGELFF | TGTGCCAGCACCCCTTGGGGAAACGGGGAGCTGTTTTTT
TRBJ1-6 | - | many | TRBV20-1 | CSASPTGSENSPLHF | TGCAGTGCCTCACCAACGGGCTCCGAGAATTCACCCCTCCACTTT
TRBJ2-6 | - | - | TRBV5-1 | CASSLWGSSGANVLTF | TGCGCCAGCAGCTTATGGGGGAGCTCTGGGGCCAACGTCCTGACTTTC
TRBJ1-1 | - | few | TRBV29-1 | CSVESGSAGEAFF | TGCAGCGTTGAGTCTGGGTCAGCCGGCGAAGCTTTCTTT
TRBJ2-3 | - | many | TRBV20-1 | CSARDLQGATSTDTQYF | TGCAGTGCTAGAGACCTACAGGGTGCAACTAGCACAGATACGCAGTATTTT
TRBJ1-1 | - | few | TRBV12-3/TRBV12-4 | CASSLGRQRSEAFF | TGTGCCAGCAGTTTGGGTCGGCAGCGGAGTGAAGCTTTCTTT
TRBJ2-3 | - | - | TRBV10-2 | CASSEEVLGSTDTQYF | TGCGCCAGCAGTGAAGAGGTGCTGGGTAGCACAGATACGCAGTATTTT
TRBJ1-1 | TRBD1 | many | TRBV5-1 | CASSFSLGQGEAFF | TGCGCCAGCAGCTTTAGCCTGGGACAGGGGGAAGCTTTCTTT
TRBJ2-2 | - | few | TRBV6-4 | CASSDSDRGELFF | TGTGCCAGCAGTGACTCCGACAGGGGGGAGCTGTTTTTT
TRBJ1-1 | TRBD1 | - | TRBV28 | CASSLAQGQGYTEAFF | TGTGCCAGCAGTTTAGCCCAGGGACAGGGGTACACTGAAGCTTTCTTT
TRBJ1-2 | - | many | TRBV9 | CASSVGRVDGYTF | TGTGCCAGCAGCGTAGGAAGGGTAGACGGCTACACCTTC
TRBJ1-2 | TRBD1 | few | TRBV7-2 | CASSLEQGVGHGYTF | TGTGCCAGCAGCTTAGAGCAGGGGGTGGGTCATGGCTACACCTTC
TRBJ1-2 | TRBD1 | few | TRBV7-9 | CASSRGQLYGYTF | TGTGCCAGCAGCCGGGGACAGCTCTATGGCTACACCTTC
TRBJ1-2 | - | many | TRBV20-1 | CSARDPSGTEFYTF | TGCAGTGCTAGAGACCCTTCCGGGACGGAGTTCTACACCTTC
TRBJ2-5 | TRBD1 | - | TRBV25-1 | CASSKTGPAETQYF | TGTGCCAGCAGTAAGACAGGGCCTGCAGAGACCCAGTACTTC
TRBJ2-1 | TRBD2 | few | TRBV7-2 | CASSLGGLAGGQRFF | TGTGCCAGCAGCTTAGGCGGTCTAGCGGGGGGGCAGCGGTTCTTC
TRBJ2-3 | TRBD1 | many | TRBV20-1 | CSAAQTGEADTQYF | TGCAGTGCTGCCCAGACAGGGGAGGCAGATACGCAGTATTTT
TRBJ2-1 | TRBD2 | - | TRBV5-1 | CASSLAGRVGFGNEQFF | TGCGCCAGCAGCTTGGCCGGGAGGGTTGGGTTCGGCAATGAGCAGTTCTTC
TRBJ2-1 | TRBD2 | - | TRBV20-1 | CSAKAGAGGYDEQFF | TGCAGTGCTAAAGCGGGCGCGGGGGGTTATGATGAGCAGTTCTTC
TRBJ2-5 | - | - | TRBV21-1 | CASSNQTETQYF | TGTGCCAGCAGCAACCAGACGGAGACCCAGTACTTC
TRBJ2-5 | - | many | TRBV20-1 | CSAWDFQETQYF | TGCAGTGCCTGGGACTTCCAAGAGACCCAGTACTTC
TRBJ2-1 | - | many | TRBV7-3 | CASSLPQGNEQFF | TGTGCCAGCAGCTTACCACAGGGTAATGAGCAGTTCTTC
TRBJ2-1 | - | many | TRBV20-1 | CSARFNEQFF | TGCAGTGCTAGATTCAATGAGCAGTTCTTC
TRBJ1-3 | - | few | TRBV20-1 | CSASPQRGYSGNTIYF | TGCAGTGCTAGTCCCCAGCGGGGATACTCTGGAAACACCATATATTTT
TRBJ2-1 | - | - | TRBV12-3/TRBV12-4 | CASSLALRGNEQFF | TGTGCCAGCAGTTTAGCGCTAAGGGGCAATGAGCAGTTCTTC
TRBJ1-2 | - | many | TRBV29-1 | CSVEDYRVQSYGYTF | TGCAGCGTTGAAGATTACAGGGTACAGAGCTATGGCTACACCTTC
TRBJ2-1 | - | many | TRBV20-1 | CSARASPHNEQFF | TGCAGTGCGAGGGCCTCACCTCACAATGAGCAGTTCTTC
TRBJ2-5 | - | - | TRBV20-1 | CSARDFGGPGETQYF | TGCAGTGCTAGAGACTTCGGGGGGCCAGGAGAGACCCAGTACTTC
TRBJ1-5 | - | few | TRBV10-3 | CAIGKAPGQPQHF | TGTGCCATCGGCAAGGCCCCAGGTCAGCCCCAGCATTTT
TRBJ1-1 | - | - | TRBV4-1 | CASSQERADTEAFF | TGCGCCAGCAGCCAAGAGCGGGCGGACACTGAAGCTTTCTTT
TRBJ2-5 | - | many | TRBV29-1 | CSVLRNRGLETQYF | TGCAGCGTACTTCGGAACCGGGGGTTGGAGACCCAGTACTTC
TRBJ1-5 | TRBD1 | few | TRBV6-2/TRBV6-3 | CASKGALGNQPQHF | TGTGCCAGCAAGGGGGCCCTCGGCAATCAGCCCCAGCATTTT
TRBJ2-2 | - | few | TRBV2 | CASSRTDYTGELFF | TGTGCCAGCAGTAGGACGGACTACACCGGGGAGCTGTTTTTT
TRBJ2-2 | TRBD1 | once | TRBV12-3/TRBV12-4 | CASALGQGNTGELFF | TGTGCCAGCGCGCTTGGACAGGGGAACACCGGGGAGCTGTTTTTT
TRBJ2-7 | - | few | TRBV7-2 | CASSLGGSRGPLYEQYF | TGTGCCAGCAGCTTAGGGGGTTCGCGGGGGCCGCTCTACGAGCAGTACTTC
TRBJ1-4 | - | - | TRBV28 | CASSVINGKNNEKLFF | TGTGCCAGCAGTGTAATTAATGGGAAGAATAATGAAAAACTGTTTTTT
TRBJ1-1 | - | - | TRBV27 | CASTSSGNTEAFF | TGTGCCAGCACCTCTTCGGGGAACACTGAAGCTTTCTTT
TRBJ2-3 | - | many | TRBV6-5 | CASSYLGKGHADTQYF | TGTGCCAGCAGTTACCTGGGAAAGGGTCATGCAGATACGCAGTATTTT